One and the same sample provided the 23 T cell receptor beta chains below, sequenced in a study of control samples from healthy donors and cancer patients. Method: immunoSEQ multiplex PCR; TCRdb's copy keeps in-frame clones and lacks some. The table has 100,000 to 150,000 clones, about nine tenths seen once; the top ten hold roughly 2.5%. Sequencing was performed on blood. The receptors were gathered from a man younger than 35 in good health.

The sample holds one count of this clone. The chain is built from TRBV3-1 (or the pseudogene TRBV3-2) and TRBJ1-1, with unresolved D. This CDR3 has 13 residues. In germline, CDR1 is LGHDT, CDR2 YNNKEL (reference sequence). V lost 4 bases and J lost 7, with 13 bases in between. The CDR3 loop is CASSPPKGGEAFF. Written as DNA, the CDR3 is TGTGCCAGCAGCCCCCCGAAAGGCGGTGAAGCTTTCTTT.

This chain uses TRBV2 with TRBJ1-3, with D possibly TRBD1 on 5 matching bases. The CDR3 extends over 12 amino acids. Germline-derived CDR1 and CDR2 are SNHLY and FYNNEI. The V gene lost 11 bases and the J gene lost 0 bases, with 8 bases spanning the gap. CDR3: CAAGHSGNTIYF. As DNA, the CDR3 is TGTGCCGCAGGGCACTCTGGAAACACCATATATTTT.

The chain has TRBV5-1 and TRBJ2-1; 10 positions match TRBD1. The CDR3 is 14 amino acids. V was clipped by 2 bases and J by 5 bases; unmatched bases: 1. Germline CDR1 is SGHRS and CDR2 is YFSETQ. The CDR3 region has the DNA TGCGCCAGCAGCTTCGGGACAGGGGACAATGAGCAGTTCTTC. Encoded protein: CASSFGTGDNEQFF.

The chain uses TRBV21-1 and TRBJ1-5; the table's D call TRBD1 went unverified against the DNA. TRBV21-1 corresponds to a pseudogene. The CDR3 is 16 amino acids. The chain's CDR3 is CASSMIVTVWNQPQHF. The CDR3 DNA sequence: TGTGCCAGCAGCATGATAGTGACAGTCTGGAATCAGCCCCAGCATTTT.

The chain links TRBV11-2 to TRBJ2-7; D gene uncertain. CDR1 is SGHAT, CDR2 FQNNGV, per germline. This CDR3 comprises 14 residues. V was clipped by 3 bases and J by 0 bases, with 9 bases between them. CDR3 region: CASSLGRPSYEQYF. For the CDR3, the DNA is TGTGCCAGCAGCTTGGGCCGGCCCTCCTACGAGCAGTACTTC. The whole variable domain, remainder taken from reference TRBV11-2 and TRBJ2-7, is EAGVAQSPRYKIIEKRQSVAFWCNPISGHATLYWYQQILGQGPKLLIQFQNNGVVDDSQLPKDRFSAERLKGVDSTLKIQPAKLEDSAVYLCASSLGRPSYEQYFGPGTRLTVT.

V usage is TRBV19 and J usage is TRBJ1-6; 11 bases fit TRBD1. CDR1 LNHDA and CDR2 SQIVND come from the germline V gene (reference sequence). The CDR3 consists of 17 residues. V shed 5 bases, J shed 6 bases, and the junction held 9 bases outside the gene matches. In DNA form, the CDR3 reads TGTGCCAGTAGTCCGGTCCCGGGACAGGGGGTTAATTCACCCCTCCACTTT. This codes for CASSPVPGQGVNSPLHF.

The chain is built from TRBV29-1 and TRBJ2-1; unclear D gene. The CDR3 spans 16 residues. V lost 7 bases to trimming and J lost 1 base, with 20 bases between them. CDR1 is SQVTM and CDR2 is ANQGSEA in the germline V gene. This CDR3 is CSADGVTLGSYNEQFF. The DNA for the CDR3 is TGCAGCGCTGATGGAGTGACCCTGGGATCCTACAATGAGCAGTTCTTC.

CDR3 in amino acids: CASSLTGAVLDTQYF. CDR3 in DNA: TGTGCCAGCAGCTTGACGGGAGCCGTGCTGGATACGCAGTATTTT. The V gene is TRBV5-4, the J gene TRBJ2-3; TRBD2 is a possible D gene (6 bases). The length of the CDR3 is 15 residues. The germline CDR1 and CDR2 sequences are SGHNT and YYREEE (reference sequence). V lost 1 base and J lost 6, with 15 bases in between.

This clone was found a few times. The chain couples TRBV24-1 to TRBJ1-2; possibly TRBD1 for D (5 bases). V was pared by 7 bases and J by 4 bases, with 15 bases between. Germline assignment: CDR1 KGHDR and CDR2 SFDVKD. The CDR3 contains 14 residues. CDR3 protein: CATSPGDQGYGYTF. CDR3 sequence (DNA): TGTGCCACCAGCCCCGGGGATCAGGGCTATGGCTACACCTTC.

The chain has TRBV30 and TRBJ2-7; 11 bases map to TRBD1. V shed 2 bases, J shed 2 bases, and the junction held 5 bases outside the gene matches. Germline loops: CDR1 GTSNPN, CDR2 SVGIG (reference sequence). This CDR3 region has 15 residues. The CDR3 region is CAWSLGTGGPYEQYF. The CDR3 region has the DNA TGTGCCTGGAGTTTGGGGACAGGGGGTCCCTACGAGCAGTACTTC.

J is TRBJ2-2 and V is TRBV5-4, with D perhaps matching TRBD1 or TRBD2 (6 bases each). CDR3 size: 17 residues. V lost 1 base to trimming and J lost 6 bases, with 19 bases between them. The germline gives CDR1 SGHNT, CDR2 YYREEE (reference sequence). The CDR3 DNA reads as TGTGCCAGCAGCTTGCGGGGGCCCACTAGATCCTCCGGGGAGCTGTTTTTT. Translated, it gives CASSLRGPTRSSGELFF.

The CDR3: CASSLTAGGTYEQYF. The CDR3, as DNA: TGTGCCAGCAGCTTAACAGCAGGTGGGACCTACGAGCAGTACTTC. J is TRBJ2-7 and V is TRBV7-3, with D unclear. V was shortened by 0 bases and J by 2 bases, with 11 bases between the two germline ends. The CDR3 has 15 residues. CDR1 is SGHTA, CDR2 FQGTGA, per germline.

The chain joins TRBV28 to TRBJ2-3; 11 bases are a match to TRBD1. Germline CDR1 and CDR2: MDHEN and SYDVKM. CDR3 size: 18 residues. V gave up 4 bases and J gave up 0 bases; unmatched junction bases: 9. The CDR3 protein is CASSSSWTGGTSTDTQYF. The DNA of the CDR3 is TGTGCCAGCAGTTCCTCCTGGACAGGGGGCACTAGCACAGATACGCAGTATTTT.

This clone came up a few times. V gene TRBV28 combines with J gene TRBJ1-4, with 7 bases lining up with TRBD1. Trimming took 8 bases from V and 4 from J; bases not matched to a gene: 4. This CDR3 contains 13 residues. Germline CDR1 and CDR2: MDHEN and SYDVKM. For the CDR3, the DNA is TGTGCCAGCCGGGGACAGCTTAATGAAAAACTGTTTTTT. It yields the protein CASRGQLNEKLFF. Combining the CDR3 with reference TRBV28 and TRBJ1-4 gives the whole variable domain DVKVTQSSRYLVKRTGEKVFLECVQDMDHENMFWYRQDPGLGLRLIYFSYDVKMKEKGDIPEGYSVSREKKERFSLILESASTNQTSMYLCASRGQLNEKLFFGSGTQLSVL.

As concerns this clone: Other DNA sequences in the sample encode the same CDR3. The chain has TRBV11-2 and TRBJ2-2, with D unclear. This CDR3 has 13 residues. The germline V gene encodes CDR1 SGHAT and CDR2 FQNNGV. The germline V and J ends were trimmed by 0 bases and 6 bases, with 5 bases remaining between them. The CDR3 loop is CASSLDRSGELFF. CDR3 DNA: TGTGCCAGCAGCTTAGACCGTTCCGGGGAGCTGTTTTTT.

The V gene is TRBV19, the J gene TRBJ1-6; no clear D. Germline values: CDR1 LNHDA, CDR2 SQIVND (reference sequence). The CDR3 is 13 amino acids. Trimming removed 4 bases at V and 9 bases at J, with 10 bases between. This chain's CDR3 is CASSTGAGSPLHF. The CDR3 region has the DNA TGTGCCAGTAGTACCGGAGCAGGTTCACCCCTCCACTTT. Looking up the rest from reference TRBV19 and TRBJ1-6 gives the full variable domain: DGGITQSPKYLFRKEGQNVTLSCEQNLNHDAMYWYRQDPGQGLRLIYYSQIVNDFQKGDIAEGYSVSREKKESFPLTVTSAQKNPTAFYLCASSTGAGSPLHFGNGTRLTVT.

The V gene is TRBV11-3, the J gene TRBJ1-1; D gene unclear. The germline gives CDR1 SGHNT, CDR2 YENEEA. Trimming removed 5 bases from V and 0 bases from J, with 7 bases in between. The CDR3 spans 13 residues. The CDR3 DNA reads TGTGCCAGCAGCCCCGGATTGAACACTGAAGCTTTCTTT. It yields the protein CASSPGLNTEAFF.

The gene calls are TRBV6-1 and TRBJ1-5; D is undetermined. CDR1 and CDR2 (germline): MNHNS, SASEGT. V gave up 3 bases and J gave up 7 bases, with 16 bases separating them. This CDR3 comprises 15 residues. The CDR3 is CASSEAYVLEQPQHF. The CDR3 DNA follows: TGTGCCAGCAGTGAGGCCTATGTGTTGGAACAGCCCCAGCATTTT.

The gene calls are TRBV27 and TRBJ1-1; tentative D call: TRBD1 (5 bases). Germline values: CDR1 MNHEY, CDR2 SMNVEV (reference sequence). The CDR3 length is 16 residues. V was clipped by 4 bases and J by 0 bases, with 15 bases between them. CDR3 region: CASSSPQRGVNTEAFF. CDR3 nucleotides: TGTGCCAGCAGTTCCCCCCAGCGAGGGGTGAACACTGAAGCTTTCTTT.

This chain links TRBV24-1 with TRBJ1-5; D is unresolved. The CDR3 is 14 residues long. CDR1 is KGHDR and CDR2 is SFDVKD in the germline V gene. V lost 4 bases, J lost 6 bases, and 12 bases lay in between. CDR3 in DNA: TGTGCCACCAGTGACCCTGTTAGCTCTCAGCCCCAGCATTTT. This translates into CATSDPVSSQPQHF.

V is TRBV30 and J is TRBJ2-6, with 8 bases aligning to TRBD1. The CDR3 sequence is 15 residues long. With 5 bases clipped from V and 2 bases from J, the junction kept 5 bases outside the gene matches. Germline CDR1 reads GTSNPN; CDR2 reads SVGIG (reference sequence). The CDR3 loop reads CAWEQGVAGANVLTF. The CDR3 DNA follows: TGTGCCTGGGAACAGGGGGTAGCTGGGGCCAACGTCCTGACTTTC.

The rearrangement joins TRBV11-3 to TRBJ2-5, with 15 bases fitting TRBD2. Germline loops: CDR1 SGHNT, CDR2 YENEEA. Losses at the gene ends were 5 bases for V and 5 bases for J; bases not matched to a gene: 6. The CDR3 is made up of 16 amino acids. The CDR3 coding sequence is TGTGCCAGCAGCCGTGGACTAGCGGGAGGGCCCGAGACCCAGTACTTC. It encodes CASSRGLAGGPETQYF.

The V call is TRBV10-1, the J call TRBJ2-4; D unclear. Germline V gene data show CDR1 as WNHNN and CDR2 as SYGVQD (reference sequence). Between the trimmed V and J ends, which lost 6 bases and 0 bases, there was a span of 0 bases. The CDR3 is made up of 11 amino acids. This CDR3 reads CASRAKNIQYF. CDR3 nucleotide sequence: TGCGCCAGCAGAGCCAAAAACATTCAGTACTTC.